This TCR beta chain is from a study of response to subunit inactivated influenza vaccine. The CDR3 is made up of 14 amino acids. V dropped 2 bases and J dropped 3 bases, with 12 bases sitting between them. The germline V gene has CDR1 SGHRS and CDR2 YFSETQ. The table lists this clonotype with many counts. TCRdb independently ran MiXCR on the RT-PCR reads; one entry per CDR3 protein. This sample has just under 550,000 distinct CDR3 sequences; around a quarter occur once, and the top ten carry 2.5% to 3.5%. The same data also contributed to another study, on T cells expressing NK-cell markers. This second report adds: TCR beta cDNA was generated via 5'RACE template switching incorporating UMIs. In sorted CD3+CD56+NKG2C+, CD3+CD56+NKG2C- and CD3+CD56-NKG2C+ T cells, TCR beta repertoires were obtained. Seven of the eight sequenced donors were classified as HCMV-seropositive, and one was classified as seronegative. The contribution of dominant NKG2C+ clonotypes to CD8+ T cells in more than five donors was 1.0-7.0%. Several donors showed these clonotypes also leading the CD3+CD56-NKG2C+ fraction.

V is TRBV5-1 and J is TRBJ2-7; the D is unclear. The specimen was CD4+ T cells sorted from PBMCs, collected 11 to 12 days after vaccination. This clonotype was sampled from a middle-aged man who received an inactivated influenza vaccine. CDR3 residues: CASSFTTHYYEQYF. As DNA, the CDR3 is TGCGCCAGCAGCTTCACGACTCACTACTACGAGCAGTACTTC.